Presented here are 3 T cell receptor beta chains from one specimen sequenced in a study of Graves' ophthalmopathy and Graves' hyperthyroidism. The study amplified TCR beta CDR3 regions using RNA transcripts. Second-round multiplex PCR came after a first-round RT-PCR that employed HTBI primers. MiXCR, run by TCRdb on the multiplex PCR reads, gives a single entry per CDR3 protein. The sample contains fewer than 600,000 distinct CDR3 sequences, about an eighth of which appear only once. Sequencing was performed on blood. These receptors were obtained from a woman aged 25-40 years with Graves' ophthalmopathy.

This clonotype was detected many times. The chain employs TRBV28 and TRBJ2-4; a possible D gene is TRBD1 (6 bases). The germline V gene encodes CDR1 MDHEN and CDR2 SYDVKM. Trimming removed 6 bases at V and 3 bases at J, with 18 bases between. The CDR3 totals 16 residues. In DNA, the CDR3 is TGTGCCAGCAGCCCCCGTTTCTCAGGGGACAAAAACATTCAGTACTTC. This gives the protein CASSPRFSGDKNIQYF.

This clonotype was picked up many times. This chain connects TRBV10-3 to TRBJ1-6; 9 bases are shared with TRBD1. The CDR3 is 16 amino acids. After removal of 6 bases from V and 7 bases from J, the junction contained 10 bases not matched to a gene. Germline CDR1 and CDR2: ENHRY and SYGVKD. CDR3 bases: TGTGCCATCAGCGGACAGGGGAGGGTGGGGAATTCACCCCTCCACTTT. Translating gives CAISGQGRVGNSPLHF.

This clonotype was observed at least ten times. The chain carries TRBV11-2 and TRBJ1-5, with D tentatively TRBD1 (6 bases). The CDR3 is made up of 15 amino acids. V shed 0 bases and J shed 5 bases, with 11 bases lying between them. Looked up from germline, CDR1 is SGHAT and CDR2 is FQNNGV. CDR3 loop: CASSLDLGAHQPQHF. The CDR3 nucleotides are TGTGCCAGCAGCTTAGATCTGGGGGCTCATCAGCCCCAGCATTTT.